The T cell receptor beta chain described here comes from a study of beta chain features in type 1 diabetes. Study in general: All samples combined gave about 100 million sorted cells for examination.

Sequencing targeted expressed TCRB transcripts, as all isolated RNA had been reverse transcribed. Measured with immunoSEQ multiplex PCR; TCRdb has only the in-frame clones, and not every one. Of about 150,000 clones listed, roughly 10% are singletons. Study observations and caveats: In cDNA sequencing, cells with high TCR expression could be over-represented.

CDR3 length: 15 residues. The germline CDR1 and CDR2 sequences are SEHNR and FQNEAQ (reference sequence). Trimming cost V 1 base and J 4 bases; bases outside gene matches: 4. On this clone itself: As yet, its antigen is unknown.

This sequence joins TRBV7-9 and TRBJ1-3; 7 bases line up with TRBD1. Sequenced: central memory CD4+ T cells from blood. The source of this sequence is a man between 18 and 29 years old in good health. CDR3 protein: CASSLVGQAGNTIYF. The CDR3 nucleotides read TGTGCCAGCAGCTTAGTAGGACAGGCAGGAAACACCATATATTTT. Full variable domain (outside the CDR3, taken from reference TRBV7-9 and TRBJ1-3): DTGVSQNPRHKITKRGQNVTFRCDPISEHNRLYWYRQTLGQGPEFLTYFQNEAQLEKSRLLSDRFSAERPKGSFSTLEIQRTEQGDSAMYLCASSLVGQAGNTIYFGEGSWLTVV.